This TCR beta chain was observed in a study of cytotoxic CD8 clonotypes in ibrutinib-treated CLL (dated by TCRdb to the early 2020s). For the study in its entirety: The cohort was composed of some twelve relapsed/refractory and about 15 treatment-naive patients; IGHV unmutated status was identified in about 17 patients. Partial responses were observed in some 24 patients and complete responses in 2; after a median follow-up of 68 months, remission was maintained in 14 patients and progression was observed in some twelve. Response samples were obtained after a median of around 11 months of treatment, with a range of roughly 6 to 40 months. An average of roughly 250,000 productive templates and 94,082 productive rearrangements was obtained per sample. Of the approximately 94 people in the trial, about 25 had longitudinal samples available. Cryopreserved peripheral blood mononuclear cells were obtained before treatment, at response, and at either sustained remission or disease progression. Broader findings and caveats from the paper: Clonality increased at ibrutinib response, stayed stable in sustained remission, and fell back toward baseline at progression. Public clonotypes were rare and either contracted or stayed stable during treatment, and the rise in clonality at ibrutinib response reflected the expansion of private clonotypes. Baseline clonality was found to be higher than that of age-matched healthy donors and was strongly correlated with circulating CD8+ T-cell counts. Lymph node repertoires were not examined, and the timing of sampling was not matched between patients in sustained remission and those whose disease progressed.

For TCR beta library preparation, roughly 2.2 micrograms of genomic DNA were isolated from cryopreserved PBMCs. High-throughput TCR beta sequencing was performed on longitudinal blood samples from CLL patients receiving ibrutinib monotherapy. The patients took part in an open-label, single-center phase 2 trial of ibrutinib monotherapy. About this clone itself: The antigen it recognizes is unknown. It has no much larger one-base neighbor in the sample; base qualities were not kept.

The germline V gene (reference sequence) supplies CDR1 MNHNY and CDR2 SVGAGI. V sheds 0 bases and J sheds 0 bases, leaving 6 bases between their ends. The CDR3 spans 15 residues, from the cysteine through the phenylalanine. Only the CDR3 DNA is retained, 45 bases long and in frame from the first base. A MiSeq instrument was used for deep resolution sequencing, which targeted depths ranging from 1 in 1 million up to 1 in 200,000 T cells, with coverage averaging 10x for each clonotype. The immunoSEQ hsTCRB Kit was used to generate the TCR beta libraries. From the authors' description of their analysis: Data were analyzed with ImmunoSEQ Data Assistant and ImmunoSEQ Analyzer, with V, D and J genes assigned per IMGT definitions. Clonality, which ranges from 0 to 1, was calculated by subtracting the normalized Shannon entropy of productive rearrangement frequencies from one. Public clonotype analysis was restricted to overrepresented clonotypes comprising at least 0.05% of each patient's repertoire. More than ten age-matched healthy donor repertoires from immuneACCESS were used as controls for clonality. The clones in this table, taken by TCRdb from immuneACCESS, are in-frame only. Not every clone is retained; where verified, under half of the shortfall comes from an unresolved V gene, and the cause of the rest is unknown. V and J calls and clone size are copied from that table; D and trimming were computed from the DNA. The sample data list about 21,000 clones, and under 80% of these were observed just once. About 26% of the sample goes to the ten largest clones.

The origin of this receptor is a human donor with chronic lymphocytic leukemia. The sample here was PBMCs, taken before ibrutinib treatment. The sequence links TRBV6-6 to TRBJ1-3, with the D gene not confidently named. The CDR3 reads CASSYSWGSGNTIYF. The DNA reads TGTGCCAGCAGTTACTCGTGGGGCTCTGGAAACACCATATATTTT.